This T cell receptor (beta chain) emerged from a study of Graves' ophthalmopathy and Graves' hyperthyroidism. Overall study context: Investigators collected peripheral blood at initial diagnosis, before any treatment was given.

RNA transcripts were the template, and TCR beta CDR3 regions were amplified from them. Following a first-round RT-PCR that used HTBI primers, a second-round multiplex PCR was carried out. TCRdb processed the multiplex PCR reads anew with MiXCR; each CDR3 protein has one entry. The sample holds almost 750,000 distinct CDR3 sequences, 40% seen once. CAS ≥3, NOSPECS ≥4, moderate-to-severe activity and duration under 3 months marked donors with ophthalmopathy. The CDR3 runs to 15 residues. Germline V gene data show CDR1 as SGHTA and CDR2 as FQGNSA. In the case of this clonotype: Mismatch with germline at one junction end may stem from a read error.

Sample: peripheral blood. This clonotype originated in an adult man with Graves' ophthalmopathy. The V call is TRBV7-2, the J call TRBJ1-2, with TRBD1 identical over 7 bases. The CDR3 protein is CASSQDQAGGDGYTF. CDR3 nucleotides: TGCGCCAGCAGCCAAGATCAAGCAGGGGGTGATGGCTACACCTTC.